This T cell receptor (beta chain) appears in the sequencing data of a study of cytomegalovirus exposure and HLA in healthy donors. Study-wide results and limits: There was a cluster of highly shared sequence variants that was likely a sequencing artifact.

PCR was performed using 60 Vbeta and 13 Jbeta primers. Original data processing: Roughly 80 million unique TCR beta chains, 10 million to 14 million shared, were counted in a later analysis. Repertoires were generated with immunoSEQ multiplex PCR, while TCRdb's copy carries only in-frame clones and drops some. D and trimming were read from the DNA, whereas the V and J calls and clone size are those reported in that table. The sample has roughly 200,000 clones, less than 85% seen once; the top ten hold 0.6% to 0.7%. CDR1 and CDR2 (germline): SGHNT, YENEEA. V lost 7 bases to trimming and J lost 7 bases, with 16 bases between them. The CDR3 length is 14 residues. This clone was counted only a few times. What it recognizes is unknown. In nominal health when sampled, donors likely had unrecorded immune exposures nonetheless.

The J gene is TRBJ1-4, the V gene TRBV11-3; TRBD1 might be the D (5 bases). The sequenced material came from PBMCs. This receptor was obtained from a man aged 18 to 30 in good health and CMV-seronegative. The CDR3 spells CASTHQGGSEKLFF. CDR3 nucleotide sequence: TGTGCCAGCACCCACCAGGGAGGCAGTGAAAAACTGTTTTTT.